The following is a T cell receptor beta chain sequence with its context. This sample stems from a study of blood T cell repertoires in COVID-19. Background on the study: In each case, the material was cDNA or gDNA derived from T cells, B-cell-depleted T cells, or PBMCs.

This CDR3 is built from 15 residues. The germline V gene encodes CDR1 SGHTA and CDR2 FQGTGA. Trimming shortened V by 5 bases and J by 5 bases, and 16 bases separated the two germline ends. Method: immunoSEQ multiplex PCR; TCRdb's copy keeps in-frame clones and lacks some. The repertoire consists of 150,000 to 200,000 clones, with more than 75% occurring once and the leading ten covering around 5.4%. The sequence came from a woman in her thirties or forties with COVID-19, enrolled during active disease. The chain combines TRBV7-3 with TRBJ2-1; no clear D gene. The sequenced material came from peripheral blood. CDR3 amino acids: CASSLNVARHNEQFF. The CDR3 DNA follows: TGTGCCAGCAGCCTCAATGTAGCTAGACACAATGAGCAGTTCTTC.